Sequencing of this TCR beta chain was carried out in a study of cytomegalovirus exposure and HLA in healthy donors. Study in general: In a previous analysis, some 120 million unique TCR beta sequences were found from 150 million to 200 million T cells. The study's findings and limits: A later analysis linked a missense variant in DCLRE1C to the trimming of TCR beta V and J genes. When presence/absence was analysed, sequencing depth was taken to be roughly uniform across donors. Highly shared sequence variants in one cluster were likely a sequencing artifact.

V gave up 1 base and J gave up 0 bases, with 13 bases separating them. Germline CDR1 reads KGHSH; CDR2 reads LQKENI. CDR3 length equals 16 residues. PCR employed 60 Vbeta and 13 Jbeta primers. Profiling relied on immunoSEQ multiplex PCR, and the TCRdb table lists in-frame clones only, not all of them. The table records more than 95,000 clones, approximately 72% of them present only once. This clone was found a few times. Its target is not known. Sequencing was carried out using PBMCs. The origin of this receptor is a man younger than 45 in good health and CMV-seronegative. The rearrangement uses TRBV18 and TRBJ2-7; weak D call: TRBD2 (6 bases). This chain's CDR3 is CASSPLREESSYEQYF. The DNA for the CDR3 is TGTGCCAGCTCACCACTTAGGGAGGAGAGCTCCTACGAGCAGTACTTC. The variable domain in full, with the rest retrieved from reference TRBV18 and TRBJ2-7, is NAGVMQNPRHLVRRRGQEARLRCSPMKGHSHVYWYRQLPEEGLKFMVYLQKENIIDESGMPKERFSAEFPKEGPSILRIQQVVRGDSAAYFCASSPLREESSYEQYFGPGTRLTVT.